Listed below are T cell receptor beta chains from one sample, sequenced in a study of PD-1 blockade in classical Hodgkin lymphoma. Assay: immunoSEQ multiplex PCR; the TCRdb copy retains only in-frame clones and omits some. The data contain fewer than 95,000 clones, about 83% of them singletons. The sample consisted of peripheral blood mononuclear cells (PBMCs), taken before the fourth cycle of nivolumab. The receptors were sampled from a human donor with classical Hodgkin lymphoma. The CDR3 runs from the conserved cysteine through the conserved F or W. D genes are given only for firm matches. Not all rows give a size; the values are once, few, many and, for expanded clones, a class.

clone_size	v_call	j_call	d_call	cdr3_nt	cdr3_aa
NA	TRBV5-5	TRBJ2-2	NA	TGTGCCAGCAGCCGAGACTATTGGATCACCGGGGAGCTGTTTTTT	CASSRDYWITGELFF
NA	TRBV27	TRBJ1-5	TRBD1	TGTGCCAGCAGAGAAGGACAGGGCGCCCATCAGCCCCAGCATTTT	CASREGQGAHQPQHF
NA	TRBV9	TRBJ2-2	NA	TGTGCCAGCAGCCTCCTAGGCGGGGAGCTGTTTTTT	CASSLLGGELFF
NA	TRBV29-1	TRBJ1-2	NA	TGCAGCGTTGTTGTGTACAATGGCTACACCTTC	CSVVVYNGYTF
NA	TRBV19	TRBJ2-3	TRBD2	TGTGCCAGTAGTATAGTAGCGGGGGTCGCAGATACGCAGTATTTT	CASSIVAGVADTQYF
NA	TRBV29-1	TRBJ2-3	TRBD1	TGCAGCCTCTGGACAGGGATAGATACGCAGTATTTT	CSLWTGIDTQYF
NA	TRBV5-6	TRBJ1-5	NA	TGTGCCAGCAGCCCCAGCAGGAGGAACCAGCCCCAGCATTTT	CASSPSRRNQPQHF
NA	TRBV7-2	TRBJ2-2	TRBD1	TGTGCCAGCAGCTCCCGTTGGACAGGCTACACCGGGGAGCTGTTTTTT	CASSSRWTGYTGELFF
NA	TRBV18	TRBJ2-2	NA	TGTGCCAGCTCACCGACAGGGAACACCGGGGAGCTGTTTTTT	CASSPTGNTGELFF
NA	TRBV5-6	TRBJ2-1	NA	TGTGCCAGCAGCTTGGCCGGGAGCCCGAGAAATGAGCAGTTCTTC	CASSLAGSPRNEQFF
NA	TRBV5-5	TRBJ2-5	NA	TGTGCCAGCAGCTTGGACATCAGACGGGTACAAGAGACCCAGTACTTC	CASSLDIRRVQETQYF
NA	TRBV21-1	TRBJ2-7	NA	TGTGCCAGAGAAGGGAGGGGACCGTCCTACGAGCAGTACTTC	CAREGRGPSYEQYF
NA	TRBV5-1	TRBJ2-1	NA	TGCGCCAGCTGGGCGGGCCGGTCCTACAATGAGCAGTTCTTC	CASWAGRSYNEQFF
NA	TRBV7-2	TRBJ2-7	NA	TGTGCCAGCAGCCTCAGGGGATACGAGCAGTACTTC	CASSLRGYEQYF
once	TRBV6-5	TRBJ2-3	TRBD2	TGTGCCAGCAGTTACTCGTCGGTAGCGGGAGGAAGAACGCAGTATTTT	CASSYSSVAGGRTQYF
NA	TRBV5-4	TRBJ2-1	TRBD2	TGTGCCAGCAGCTCCCTAGCGGGGAGGCAGTTCTTC	CASSSLAGRQFF
NA	TRBV19	TRBJ2-1	NA	TGTGCCAGTAGTTCCTGGGGGGACAATGAGCAGTTCTTC	CASSSWGDNEQFF
NA	TRBV10-2	TRBJ1-5	NA	TGCGCCAGCAGTGAGACGGCAAGCAATCAGCCCCAGCATTTT	CASSETASNQPQHF
NA	TRBV27	TRBJ1-1	TRBD1	TGTGCCAGCAACCCACCAGGGGGCACTGAAGCTTTCTTT	CASNPPGGTEAFF
once	TRBV19	TRBJ1-2	NA	TGTGCCAGTACCAATTGGAGAGAAGCTAACTATGGCTACACCTTC	CASTNWREANYGYTF
NA	TRBV11-2	TRBJ1-4	TRBD1	TGTGCCAGCAGCTCAGGGGACAGGGTCAGTGAAAAACTGTTTTTT	CASSSGDRVSEKLFF
NA	TRBV30	TRBJ2-3	NA	TGTGCCTGGAGTGCCAGGACAGACACCACAGATACGCAGTATTTT	CAWSARTDTTDTQYF
NA	TRBV11-2	TRBJ1-1	NA	TGTGCCAGCAGCCCACGGAGGCCTGAAGCTTTCTTT	CASSPRRPEAFF
NA	TRBV5-4	TRBJ2-1	NA	TGTGCCAGCAGCAGGGCGGGGTCCTCCTACAATGAGCAGTTCTTC	CASSRAGSSYNEQFF
NA	TRBV2	TRBJ1-4	TRBD1	TGTGCCAGCAGTCGGACAGGGAGGGTGGCTAATGAAAAACTGTTTTTT	CASSRTGRVANEKLFF
few	TRBV30	TRBJ1-2	TRBD1	TGTGCCTGGAGTGTTAAAGGGGGCGGCTACACCTTC	CAWSVKGGGYTF
NA	TRBV10-3	TRBJ1-4	NA	TGTGCCATCAGTGCGCAGGGACAAAATGAAAAACTGTTTTTT	CAISAQGQNEKLFF
NA	TRBV27	TRBJ2-7	NA	TGTGCCAGCAGTTTAACCGACAGAGGCGAGCAGTACTTC	CASSLTDRGEQYF
NA	TRBV7-3	TRBJ2-3	NA	TGTGCCAGCAGCTTAAGGGGTAGCACAGATACGCAGTATTTT	CASSLRGSTDTQYF
many	TRBV7-2	TRBJ2-7	NA	TGTGCCAGCAGCTCTGTGGGAAGCTCCTACGAGCAGTACTTC	CASSSVGSSYEQYF
once	TRBV20-1	TRBJ2-1	NA	TGCAGTGCTAAAAGACCCTCTGAGCAGTTCTTC	CSAKRPSEQFF
NA	TRBV10-3	TRBJ2-1	NA	TGTGCCATCAGTGAGCTGGGGAATGAGCAGTTCTTC	CAISELGNEQFF
many	TRBV9	TRBJ1-3	NA	TGTGCCAGCAGCGTAGAGGTGTGGACGGACTCTGGAAACACCATATATTTT	CASSVEVWTDSGNTIYF
once	TRBV5-1	TRBJ1-4	TRBD1	TGCGCCAGCAGCTCGACCGGGACAGCCCTGGGGAGAGAAAAACTGTTTTTT	CASSSTGTALGREKLFF
NA	TRBV29-1	TRBJ1-2	NA	TGCAGCGTGGGTGGATCAGGGGACGGCTACACCTTC	CSVGGSGDGYTF
few	TRBV7-3	TRBJ2-2	NA	TGTGCCAGCAGCTTAACAGTGGCGGGCACCGGGGAGCTGTTTTTT	CASSLTVAGTGELFF
NA	TRBV7-9	TRBJ2-3	NA	TGTGCCAGCAGCTTCCGAGGGATGGGAGATACGCAGTATTTT	CASSFRGMGDTQYF
NA	TRBV19	TRBJ2-2	TRBD2	TGTGCCAGTATTGGGCACCGGACTAGCGGGGAGCTGTTTTTT	CASIGHRTSGELFF
NA	TRBV5-5	TRBJ2-7	NA	TGTGCCAGCAGCTTGGGGCCTGGAGGGGGCTACGAGCAGTACTTC	CASSLGPGGGYEQYF
NA	TRBV4-1	TRBJ1-4	TRBD1	TGCGCCAGCAGCCAAACCGGGACAGGGCGAGAAAAACTGTTTTTT	CASSQTGTGREKLFF
NA	TRBV10-3	TRBJ1-5	NA	TGTGCCATCAGTGAGTTCCCCCCGGGGGAAGTTGGTAGCAATCAGCCCCAGCATTTT	CAISEFPPGEVGSNQPQHF
NA	TRBV7-2	TRBJ2-2	NA	TGTGCCAGCAGCTTAGCGCCCGGCGACACCGGGGAGCTGTTTTTT	CASSLAPGDTGELFF
few	TRBV30	TRBJ1-1	NA	TGTGCCTGGAGGCCGGACAGTAACACTGAAGCTTTCTTT	CAWRPDSNTEAFF
few	TRBV5-5	TRBJ1-2	TRBD1	TGTGCCAGCAGCCCGACAGGGATCTTCTATGGCTACACCTTC	CASSPTGIFYGYTF